One and the same sample provided the 5 T cell receptor beta chains below, sequenced in a study of blood T cell repertoires in COVID-19. Here immunoSEQ multiplex PCR was the method, and the copy in TCRdb shows in-frame clones only, minus some. The sample holds under 150,000 clones, roughly 90% seen once. The material sequenced was peripheral blood. The receptors come from a human donor in a cohort sampled during active COVID-19.

This clone was observed a single time. The V gene is TRBV5-1, the J gene TRBJ2-3; 9 nucleotides line up with TRBD2. The CDR3 runs 16 residues. Germline V CDR1 and CDR2: SGHRS, YFSETQ. With V trimmed by 0 bases and J by 0 bases, 2 bases remained unmatched. The CDR3 protein is CASSLVSGGSTDTQYF. In nucleotides, the CDR3 is TGCGCCAGCAGCTTGGTTAGCGGGGGTAGCACAGATACGCAGTATTTT.

Remarks on this clone: Within the sample, other DNA sequences also encode this same CDR3. The chain uses TRBV6-5 and TRBJ1-6; weak D call: TRBD1 (6 bases). Germline values: CDR1 MNHEY, CDR2 SVGAGI. V lost 6 bases and J 7 bases, leaving 13 bases between the germline ends. This CDR3 comprises 14 residues. The CDR3 loop is CASSTGTWNSPLHF. CDR3 coding DNA: TGTGCCAGCAGCACAGGGACATGGAATTCACCCCTCCACTTT.

Concerning this clone: This sample also contains other DNA sequences that code for the same CDR3. The chain joins TRBV6-5 to TRBJ1-5; D might be TRBD1 (6 bases). Germline V gene data show CDR1 as MNHEY and CDR2 as SVGAGI. This CDR3 has 13 amino acids. V lost 7 bases and J 7 bases, leaving 14 bases between the germline ends. CDR3 in amino acids: CASTSRGGQPQHF. CDR3 nucleotides: TGTGCCAGCACCTCCAGGGGTGGGCAGCCCCAGCATTTT.

The V gene is TRBV7-3, the J gene TRBJ2-7; D ambiguous. The V gene's germline CDR1 is SGHTA and CDR2 FQGTGA. The CDR3 consists of 15 residues. Between the trimmed V and J ends, which lost 2 bases and 1 base, there was a span of 12 bases. The CDR3 protein is CASSLGPPPSYEQYF. In nucleotides, the CDR3 is TGTGCCAGCAGCTTAGGGCCGCCACCTTCCTACGAGCAGTACTTC.

This clone was detected once. The junction departs from the called germline gene at one end, perhaps through a read error. The chain employs TRBV9 and TRBJ2-1; 9 positions match TRBD2. Germline loops: CDR1 SGDLS, CDR2 YYNGEE. The CDR3 has 17 amino acids. The CDR3, as DNA: TGTGCCCGCAGCGTAGAAGCGGCGGGGGGGTCCTACAATGAGCAGTTCTTC. Amino acid sequence: CARSVEAAGGSYNEQFF. Complete variable domain (other parts from reference TRBV9 and TRBJ2-1): DSGVTQTPKHLITATGQRVTLRCSPRSGDLSVYWYQQSLDQGLQFLIQYYNGEERAKGNILERFSAQQFPDLHSELNLSSLELGDSALYFCARSVEAAGGSYNEQFFGPGTRLTVL.